This T cell receptor (beta chain) emerged from a study of blood T cell repertoires in COVID-19. Study-wide background: Spain, Italy and the United States supplied samples that represented acute and convalescent COVID-19. In each case, the material was cDNA or gDNA derived from T cells, B-cell-depleted T cells, or PBMCs.

This clone occurred many times. Original processing notes: How many nucleated cells were present was estimated from reference gene primer amplification. Clones were sequenced by immunoSEQ multiplex PCR, and TCRdb holds only the in-frame ones, with some missing. V, J and clone size were drawn from that table, and D and trimming were deduced from the DNA. The sample includes about 130,000 clones, roughly 83% of them seen just once. The V end lost 0 bases, the J end lost 7 bases, and 13 bases lay between the germline ends. This CDR3 has 15 residues. Germline assignment: CDR1 LNHDA and CDR2 SQIVND (reference sequence).

The material sequenced was peripheral blood. The TCR was taken from a woman aged 70 to 79 with COVID-19, enrolled during active disease. V and J are TRBV19 and TRBJ1-5; tentative D call: TRBD1 (5 bases). As DNA, the CDR3 is TGTGCCAGTAGTATAGATCTGGCAGGGTACCAGCCCCAGCATTTT. It encodes CASSIDLAGYQPQHF.